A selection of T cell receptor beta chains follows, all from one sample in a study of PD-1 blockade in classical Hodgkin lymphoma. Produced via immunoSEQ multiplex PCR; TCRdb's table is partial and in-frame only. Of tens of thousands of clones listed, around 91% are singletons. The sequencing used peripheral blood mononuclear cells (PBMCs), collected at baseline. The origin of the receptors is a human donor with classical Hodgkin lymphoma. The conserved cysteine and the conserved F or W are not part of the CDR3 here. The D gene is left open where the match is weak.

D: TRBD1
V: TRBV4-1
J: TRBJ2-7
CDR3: ASSQGQGVGYEQY

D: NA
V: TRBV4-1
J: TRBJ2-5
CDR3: ASSQVSQGRIEETQY

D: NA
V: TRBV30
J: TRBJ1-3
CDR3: AWGVGNTIY

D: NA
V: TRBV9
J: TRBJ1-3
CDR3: ASSVDGRSLY

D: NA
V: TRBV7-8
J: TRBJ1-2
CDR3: ASSPAVNYGYT

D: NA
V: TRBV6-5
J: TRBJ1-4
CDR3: ASSKRGGDEKLF

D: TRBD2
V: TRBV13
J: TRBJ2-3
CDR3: ASSSAGTTDTQY

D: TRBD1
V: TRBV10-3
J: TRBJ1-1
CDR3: AITSGTENTEAF

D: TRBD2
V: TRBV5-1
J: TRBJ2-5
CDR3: ASIQSGGYQETQY

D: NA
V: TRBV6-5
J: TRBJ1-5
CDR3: ASGRVSNQPQH

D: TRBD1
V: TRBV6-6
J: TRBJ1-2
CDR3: ASRTGNYGYT

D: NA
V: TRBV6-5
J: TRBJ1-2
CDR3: ASSYSNPISGYT

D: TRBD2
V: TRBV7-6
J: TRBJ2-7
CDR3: ASSLAASGLAYEQY

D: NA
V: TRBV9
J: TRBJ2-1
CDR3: ASSGGSGYEQF

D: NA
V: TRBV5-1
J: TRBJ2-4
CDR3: ASSLGLRLKLAKNIQY

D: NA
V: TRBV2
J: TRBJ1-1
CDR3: ASGTGNTEAF

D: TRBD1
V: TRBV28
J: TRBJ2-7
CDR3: ASSSGQGLYEQY

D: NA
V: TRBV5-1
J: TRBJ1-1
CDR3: ASSYTGNTEAF

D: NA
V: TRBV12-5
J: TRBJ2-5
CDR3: ASGLDGGETQY

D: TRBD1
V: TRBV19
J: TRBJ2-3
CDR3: ASSWDRGTDTQY

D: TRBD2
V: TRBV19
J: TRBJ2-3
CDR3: ASSIWASGGVTDTQY

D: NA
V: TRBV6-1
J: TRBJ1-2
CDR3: ASSREIYGYT

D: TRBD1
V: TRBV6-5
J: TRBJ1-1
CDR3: ASSWTGNTEAF

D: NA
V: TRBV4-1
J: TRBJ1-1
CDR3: ASSQGMGETEAF

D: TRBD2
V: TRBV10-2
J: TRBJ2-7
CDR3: ASVLAWSGGSEQY

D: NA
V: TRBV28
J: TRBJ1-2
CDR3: ASSNSYRVYYGYT

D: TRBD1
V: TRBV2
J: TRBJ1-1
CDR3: ASSEARGTGAGAF

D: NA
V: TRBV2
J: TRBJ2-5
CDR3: ASSENKGVKETQY

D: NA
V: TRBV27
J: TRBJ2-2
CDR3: ASILRPNGAGELF

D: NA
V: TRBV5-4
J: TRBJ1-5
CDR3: ASSLGGLLGNQPQH

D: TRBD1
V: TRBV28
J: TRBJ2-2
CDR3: ASSSNRGTGRLYTGELF

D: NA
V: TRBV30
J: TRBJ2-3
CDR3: AWSRGLDTQY

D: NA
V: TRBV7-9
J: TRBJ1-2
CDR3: ASREETFYGYT

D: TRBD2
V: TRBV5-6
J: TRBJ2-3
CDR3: ASSLSRGGPGDTQY

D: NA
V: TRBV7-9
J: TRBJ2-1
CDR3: ASSWTLSHNEQF

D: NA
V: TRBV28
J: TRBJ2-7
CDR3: ASNKQGVPYEQY

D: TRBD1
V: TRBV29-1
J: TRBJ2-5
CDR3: SAILYRGSPRETQY

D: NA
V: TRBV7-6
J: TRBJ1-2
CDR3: ASSLVRSRGYT

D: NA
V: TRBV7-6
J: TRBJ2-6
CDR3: ASSLGSGANVLT

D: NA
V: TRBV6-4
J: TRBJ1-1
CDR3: ASSSKVNTEAF

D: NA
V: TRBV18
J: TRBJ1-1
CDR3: ASSPMNTEAF

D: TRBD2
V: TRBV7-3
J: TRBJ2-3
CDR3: ASSSVTSGGNTDTQY

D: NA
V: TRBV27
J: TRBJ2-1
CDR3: ASSPKAGNLRNEQF

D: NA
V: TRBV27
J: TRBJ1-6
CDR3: ASSLIRDSPLH

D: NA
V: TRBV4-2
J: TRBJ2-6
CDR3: ASSRDNSGANVLT

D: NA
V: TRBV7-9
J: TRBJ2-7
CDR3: ASSPDSTGVVEQY

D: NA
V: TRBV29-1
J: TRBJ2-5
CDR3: SAGGGGAQETQY

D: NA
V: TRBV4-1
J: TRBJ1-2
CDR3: ASSQDPGSYT

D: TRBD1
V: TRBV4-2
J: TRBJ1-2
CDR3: ASSQGGQGT

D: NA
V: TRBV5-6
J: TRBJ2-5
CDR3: ASSLPAGKETQY